This TCR beta chain is from a study of blood T cell repertoires in COVID-19. Study-level information: Samples representing acute and convalescent COVID-19 were sourced from the United States, Italy and Spain. PBMCs, B-cell-depleted T cells, or T cells were the source of the cDNA or gDNA that made up the material.

Generated by immunoSEQ multiplex PCR, the TCRdb table keeps only in-frame clones and is missing some. Of around 45,000 clones in the sample, about 87% were seen once. Germline CDR1 reads SGDLS; CDR2 reads YYNGEE. CDR3 length: 17 amino acids. The J segment lost 0 bases and the V segment lost 4 bases, leaving 10 bases of the junction unmatched. The rearrangement joins TRBV9 to TRBJ1-3; TRBD1 matches at 7 bases. Sequenced sample: peripheral blood. The TCR was taken from a man in his 60s with active COVID-19. The CDR3 protein is CASSPSPGQISGNTIYF. The CDR3 nucleotides read TGTGCCAGCAGCCCAAGTCCGGGACAGATCTCTGGAAACACCATATATTTT.